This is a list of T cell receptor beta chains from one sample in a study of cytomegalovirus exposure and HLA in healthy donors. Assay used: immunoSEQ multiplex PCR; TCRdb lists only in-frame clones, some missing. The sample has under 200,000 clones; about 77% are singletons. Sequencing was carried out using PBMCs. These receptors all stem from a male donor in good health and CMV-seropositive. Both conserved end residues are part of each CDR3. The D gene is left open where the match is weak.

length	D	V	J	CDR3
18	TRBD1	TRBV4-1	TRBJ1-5	CASSQDGGRPGQAQPQHF
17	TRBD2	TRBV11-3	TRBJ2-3	CASSLGLAGMGTDTQYF
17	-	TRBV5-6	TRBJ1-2	CASSLEGVGRTNYGYTF
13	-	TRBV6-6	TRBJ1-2	CASKDRSNYGYTF
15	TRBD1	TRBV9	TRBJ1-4	CASSVGTGGNEKLFF
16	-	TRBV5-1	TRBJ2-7	CARRLRGHRVEDEQYF
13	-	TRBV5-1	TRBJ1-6	CASSLDGSSPLHF
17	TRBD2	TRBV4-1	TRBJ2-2	CASSQGRGTANTGELFF
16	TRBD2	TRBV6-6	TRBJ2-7	CASSYSERGALGEQYF
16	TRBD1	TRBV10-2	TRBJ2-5	CASKDQGEVVLETQYF
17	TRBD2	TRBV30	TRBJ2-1	CAWTGLAGGPGYNEQFF
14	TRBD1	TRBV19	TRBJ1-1	CASSHRGRNTEAFF
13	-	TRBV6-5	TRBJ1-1	CASRQLLNTEAFF
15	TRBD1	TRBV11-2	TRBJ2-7	CASSPRTGGGGEQYF
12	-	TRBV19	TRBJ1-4	CASSLRDEKLFF
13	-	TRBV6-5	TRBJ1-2	CASSYGGNYGYTF
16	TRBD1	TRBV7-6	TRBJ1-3	CASSSGGRNSGNTIYF
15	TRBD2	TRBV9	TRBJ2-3	CASSVAGGPSDTQYF
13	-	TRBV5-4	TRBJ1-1	CASSLVPDTEAFF
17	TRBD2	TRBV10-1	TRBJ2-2	CASRAGTSGGVSGELFF
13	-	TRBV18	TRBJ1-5	CASSPTENQPQHF
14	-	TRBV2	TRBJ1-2	CASSEATGNYGYTF
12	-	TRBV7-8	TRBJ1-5	CASSPYPQPQHF
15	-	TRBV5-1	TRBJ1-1	CASSLSAGPNTEAFF
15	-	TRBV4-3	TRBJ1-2	CASSQESTFGYGYTF
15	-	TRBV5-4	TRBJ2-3	CASSPDLTSTDTQYF
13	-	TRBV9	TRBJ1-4	CASSSYGEPKLFF
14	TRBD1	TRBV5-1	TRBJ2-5	CASSFQGAQETQYF
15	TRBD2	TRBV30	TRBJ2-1	CAWSYGLAGPNEQFF